The TCR beta chain under discussion was sequenced for a study of blood T cell repertoires in COVID-19. Original methodology: Amplifying reference gene primers gave estimates of nucleated cell counts. The method was immunoSEQ multiplex PCR; TCRdb's version includes in-frame clones alone and lacks a portion of them. From that table come the V and J calls and clone size; the DNA was used to work out D and trimming. The table has under 250,000 clones, about 88% seen once. The CDR3 runs 13 residues. V lost 3 bases to trimming and J lost 5 bases, with 11 bases between them. CDR1 and CDR2 from the germline V gene are SGDLS and YYNGEE.

This clonotype originated in a woman aged 70-85 years with active or convalescent COVID-19. Sequencing was done on a sample of peripheral blood. This sequence joins TRBV9 and TRBJ1-1; the D gene is possibly TRBD1 (5 bases). CDR3 nucleotides: TGTGCCAGCAGCGCTACAGGATTAACTGAAGCTTTCTTT. This sequence encodes CASSATGLTEAFF.